This is a list of T cell receptor beta chains from one sample in a study of cytomegalovirus exposure and HLA in healthy donors. Here immunoSEQ multiplex PCR was the method, and the copy in TCRdb shows in-frame clones only, minus some. The table shows 43,000 or so clones, with about 93% occurring only once. Sequencing was performed on PBMCs. These receptors were collected from a man aged 18 to 30 in good health and CMV-seronegative. CDR3s include the opening cysteine and the closing phenylalanine or tryptophan. The order of the fields is V gene, D gene, CDR3 length, CDR3 protein. A D gene is named only where the DNA matches it firmly.

V: TRBV4-3
D: .
length: 13
CDR3: CASSQDPWPEQYF

V: TRBV4-1
D: TRBD1
length: 15
CDR3: CASRTGTVNTGELFF

V: TRBV18
D: TRBD1
length: 15
CDR3: CASSRTGKISYGYTF

V: TRBV23-1
D: TRBD1
length: 16
CDR3: CASSLRDRVRNQPQHF

V: TRBV19
D: TRBD1
length: 11
CDR3: CASWDRGEAFF

V: TRBV6-6
D: .
length: 14
CDR3: CAHRGQNNNSPLHF

V: TRBV11-2
D: .
length: 12
CDR3: CASSNRDKPQHF

V: TRBV11-2
D: TRBD1
length: 17
CDR3: CASRPGTGGAGANVLTF

V: TRBV2
D: .
length: 19
CDR3: CASVFYEAVTGWPQETQYF

V: TRBV19
D: TRBD2
length: 15
CDR3: CASSIIAGVRNEQFF

V: TRBV6-5
D: TRBD2
length: 16
CDR3: CASSYGSGGSTDTQYF

V: TRBV18
D: .
length: 12
CDR3: CASSPIDTEAFF

V: TRBV7-9
D: .
length: 19
CDR3: CASSLVTDNTGSSYNEQFF

V: TRBV18
D: TRBD1
length: 16
CDR3: CASSPPRGTGLTKLFF

V: TRBV7-9
D: .
length: 11
CDR3: CASSLTDRQFF

V: TRBV4-2
D: TRBD2
length: 16
CDR3: CASSQGPAGGRHEQYF

V: TRBV6-4
D: TRBD2
length: 15
CDR3: CASRLTSGGTDTQYF

V: TRBV9
D: .
length: 15
CDR3: CASNAEESFRYEQYF

V: TRBV12-5
D: TRBD1
length: 18
CDR3: CASGLKLHRGSYRNEQFF

V: TRBV5-1
D: TRBD1
length: 16
CDR3: CASRSGTGVGSDTQYF

V: TRBV7-9
D: TRBD1
length: 16
CDR3: CASSLVATGSGNTIYF

V: TRBV6-1
D: .
length: 15
CDR3: CASSEMRTVNTEAFF

V: TRBV6-5
D: .
length: 13
CDR3: CASSTGHLYGYTF

V: TRBV4-2
D: TRBD2
length: 18
CDR3: CASSQVLAGGFTYNEQFF

V: TRBV4-1
D: .
length: 13
CDR3: CASSQDPQDTQYF

V: TRBV7-9
D: .
length: 15
CDR3: CASSFGALGSDTQYF

V: TRBV21-1
D: .
length: 16
CDR3: CASSEPDRAFGYEQYF

V: TRBV7-3
D: TRBD2
length: 15
CDR3: CASSLGLANADTQYF

V: TRBV18
D: .
length: 13
CDR3: CASYTGQNTEAFF

V: TRBV19
D: TRBD1
length: 13
CDR3: CASRQGAGTEAFF

V: TRBV27
D: .
length: 14
CDR3: CASRKGPSDGEQFF

V: TRBV2
D: TRBD1
length: 15
CDR3: CASSYRGLNTGELFF

V: TRBV27
D: .
length: 13
CDR3: CASSDQGFGGYTF

V: TRBV6-5
D: TRBD2
length: 14
CDR3: CASGAGGARDTQYF

V: TRBV5-1
D: .
length: 12
CDR3: CASNLDSYEQYF

V: TRBV6-5
D: .
length: 12
CDR3: CASSYSFQGQYF

V: TRBV5-4
D: TRBD2
length: 17
CDR3: CASSPGLAGALTDTQYF

V: TRBV6-5
D: .
length: 14
CDR3: CASSSQGSNTEAFF

V: TRBV7-9
D: .
length: 13
CDR3: CASSLTGVYEAFF

V: TRBV27
D: .
length: 13
CDR3: CASSPSFGAGYTF

V: TRBV11-2
D: .
length: 14
CDR3: CASSLEAGVYGYTF

V: TRBV19
D: .
length: 13
CDR3: CASSTGDPGELFF

V: TRBV7-6
D: .
length: 17
CDR3: CASSLVVSQSSYNEQFF

V: TRBV5-4
D: .
length: 15
CDR3: CASSPTRTSTGELFF

V: TRBV15
D: .
length: 15
CDR3: CATSRDPGQFYEQYF

V: TRBV11-2
D: .
length: 13
CDR3: CASSISGSYEQYF

V: TRBV4-3
D: .
length: 16
CDR3: CASSQDGVVSRDTQYF

V: TRBV19
D: TRBD1
length: 14
CDR3: CASSMPGQNYGYTF

V: TRBV7-2
D: TRBD1
length: 16
CDR3: CASSLDTGALPYEQYF

V: TRBV11-1
D: .
length: 15
CDR3: CASSSNGHNTGELFF

V: TRBV7-2
D: TRBD2
length: 17
CDR3: CASSLGMLREAAKTQYF